One and the same sample provided the 25 T cell receptor beta chains below, sequenced in a study of human T cells and chemical hapten exposure. TCRdb re-called the RACE reads with MiXCR, one entry per CDR3 protein. Of 62,000 or so distinct CDR3 sequences listed, about 10% are singletons. Time point defined: pre-sensitization, week 0. Treatment described: therapeutic diphenylcyclopropenone sensitization with weekly scalp DPC. Material: whole blood, obtained in connection with sensitization to the hapten diphenylcyclopropenone (DPC). The source is a woman between 50 and 59 years old with alopecia areata. Some clones in this sample may be carry-over from other donors' samples.

In this sample, this clonotype turned up many times. The V gene is TRBV7-9, the J gene TRBJ2-7; D perhaps matches TRBD1 (5 bases). The CDR3 is 14 amino acids. Trimming removed 5 bases at V and 2 bases at J, with 13 bases between. The germline CDR1 and CDR2 sequences are SEHNR and FQNEAQ (reference sequence). The CDR3 sequence is CASSGRDSPYEQYF. In DNA, the CDR3 is TGTGCCAGCAGCGGAAGAGACAGTCCCTACGAGCAGTACTTC.

The rearrangement uses TRBV27 and TRBJ1-2; TRBD1 agrees at 11 bases. V shed 10 bases, J shed 3 bases, and the junction held 16 bases outside the gene matches. Germline CDR1 is MNHEY and CDR2 is SMNVEV (reference sequence). CDR3 length: 17 residues. CDR3 in DNA: TGTGCCACCCACCCCGGGACAGGGGGTCGCCGCTACTATGGCTACACCTTC. The encoded protein is CATHPGTGGRRYYGYTF.

The chain combines TRBV20-1 with TRBJ2-3; D could derive from TRBD1 or TRBD2 (5 bases each). Germline CDR1 and CDR2: DFQATT and SNEGSKA (reference sequence). V was cut by 3 bases and J by 2 bases, with 15 bases left in between. The CDR3 loop spans 15 amino acids. Here the CDR3 reads CSARSGRTSTDTQYF. The CDR3 DNA reads TGCAGTGCTAGGTCGGGGCGAACCTCCACAGATACGCAGTATTTT.

This clonotype was found many times. CDR3: CASSPRDRPDTQYF. CDR3 sequence (DNA): TGTGCCAGCAGTCCCCGAGACAGGCCAGATACGCAGTATTTT. The V and J genes are TRBV27 and TRBJ2-3, with TRBD1 as a possible D gene (6 bases). Trimming took off 5 bases at V and 4 bases at J, with 13 bases between the two ends. The CDR3 is 14 amino acids. CDR1 and CDR2 (germline): MNHEY, SMNVEV (reference sequence).

This clonotype was picked up a small number of times. V usage is TRBV28 and J usage is TRBJ2-3; 11 bases line up with TRBD1. The CDR3 runs to 14 residues. With V trimmed by 6 bases and J by 6 bases, 5 bases remained unmatched. Germline V gene data show CDR1 as MDHEN and CDR2 as SYDVKM. This CDR3 is CASSLGTGGDTQYF. The CDR3 bases are TGTGCCAGCAGCCTTGGGACAGGGGGGGATACGCAGTATTTT.

This chain connects TRBV3-1 to TRBJ2-2; 9 bases are shared with TRBD1. Germline lookup yields CDR1 LGHDT and CDR2 YNNKEL (reference sequence). J gave up 4 bases and V 2 bases, and 8 bases lay outside the gene matches. This CDR3 has 17 amino acids. Written as DNA, the CDR3 is TGTGCCAGCAGCCAACCGGGACAGGGTATGGGCACCGGGGAGCTGTTTTTT. It encodes CASSQPGQGMGTGELFF.

This clonotype was detected ten times or more. The chain recombines TRBV20-1 with TRBJ1-2, with no clear D. Germline CDR1 DFQATT, CDR2 SNEGSKA (reference sequence). The CDR3 covers 13 residues. The germline V and J ends were trimmed by 6 bases and 2 bases, with 13 bases remaining between them. CDR3 sequence (DNA): TGCAGTGCACCAGGACGGCAAAACTATGGCTACACCTTC. Residues: CSAPGRQNYGYTF.

This chain uses TRBV6-2 or TRBV6-3 with TRBJ2-3, with unresolved D. CDR3 length: 15 residues. In germline, CDR1 is MNHEY, CDR2 SVGEGT. V shed 5 bases and J shed 0 bases, with 12 bases lying between them. The CDR3 DNA reads as TGTGCCAGCAGTAAAAGTGGTCTGAGCACAGATACGCAGTATTTT. Translating gives CASSKSGLSTDTQYF.

Many counts were recorded for this clonotype. The gene calls are TRBV27 and TRBJ2-5, with 8 bases that match TRBD2. CDR1 is MNHEY and CDR2 is SMNVEV in the germline V gene (reference sequence). The CDR3 contains 15 residues. V lost 5 bases to trimming and J lost 2 bases; unmatched junction nucleotides: 7. CDR3 residues: CASSIRLAPQETQYF. The CDR3 DNA reads as TGTGCCAGCAGTATCCGACTAGCGCCACAAGAGACCCAGTACTTC.

The CDR3: CASTRNRGTYEKLFF. CDR3 bases: TGTGCCAGTACCCGAAACAGGGGGACGTACGAAAAACTGTTTTTT. The V call is TRBV19, the J call TRBJ1-4; 8 bases map to TRBD1. Germline-derived CDR1 and CDR2 are LNHDA and SQIVND (reference sequence). The V gene end was trimmed by 7 bases and the J gene end by 8 bases; junction bases not matched to a gene: 12. The length of the CDR3 is 15 residues.

CDR3 in amino acids: CASSPQWGQPLYNEQFF. As DNA, the CDR3 is TGTGCCAGCTCACCACAGTGGGGACAGCCCCTCTACAATGAGCAGTTCTTC. V is TRBV18 and J is TRBJ2-1; 7 nucleotides line up with TRBD1. The CDR3 runs 17 residues. Germline V CDR1 and CDR2: KGHSH, LQKENI. J lost 3 bases, V lost 1 base, and 9 bases had no gene match.

This sequence joins TRBV11-2 and TRBJ1-6; TRBD1 agrees at 8 bases. Losses at the gene ends were 2 bases for V and 0 bases for J; bases not matched to a gene: 9. This CDR3 is built from 19 residues. Germline V gives CDR1 SGHAT, CDR2 FQNNGV. CDR3 sequence: CASSLSSWTGSSYNSPLHF. The CDR3 region has the DNA TGTGCCAGCAGCTTATCTTCCTGGACAGGGAGCTCCTATAATTCACCCCTCCACTTT.

This clonotype has only a few counts. J is TRBJ1-1 and V is TRBV29-1; tentative D call: TRBD1 (5 bases). Germline CDR1 and CDR2: SQVTM and ANQGSEA. This CDR3 comprises 13 residues. V was trimmed by 5 bases and J by 7 bases, leaving 17 bases between them. CDR3 region: CSVSKDSRNEAFF. Here the CDR3 DNA reads TGCAGCGTTTCCAAAGACAGTCGGAATGAAGCTTTCTTT.

V and J are TRBV6-1 and TRBJ1-2; tentative D call: TRBD1 (5 bases). The CDR3 covers 15 residues. CDR1 and CDR2 (germline): MNHNS, SASEGT. V lost 2 bases to trimming and J lost 4 bases, with 14 bases between them. In DNA form, the CDR3 reads TGTGCCAGCAGTGAAAGTTTTGGGGCAGTCTATGGCTACACCTTC. Protein product: CASSESFGAVYGYTF.

This clonotype has only a few counts. The V call is TRBV30, the J call TRBJ1-4; 7 bases align to TRBD1. Germline V lookup: CDR1 GTSNPN, CDR2 SVGIG (reference sequence). This CDR3 comprises 16 residues. V shed 3 bases and J 3 bases; nucleotides not matched to a gene: 10. CDR3 sequence reads: CAWRKYPGQPNEKLFF. In DNA, the CDR3 is TGTGCCTGGAGAAAATATCCGGGACAGCCTAATGAAAAACTGTTTTTT.

This clonotype was observed at least ten times. This chain links TRBV6-5 with TRBJ2-3; tentatively, D is TRBD2 (5 bases). V was trimmed by 3 bases and J by 6 bases, leaving 13 bases between them. The germline gives CDR1 MNHEY, CDR2 SVGAGI. This CDR3 has 14 residues. The CDR3 loop is CASSYTAGGDTQYF. CDR3 DNA sequence: TGTGCCAGCAGTTATACCGCAGGCGGGGATACGCAGTATTTT.

A few counts support this clonotype. The CDR3 DNA sequence: TGCGCCAGCAGCTTGGATGGGCTTCTCTCCTACGAGCAGTACTTC. This sequence encodes CASSLDGLLSYEQYF. The chain combines TRBV5-1 with TRBJ2-7; D unresolved. The CDR3 has 15 residues. Germline CDR1 is SGHRS and CDR2 is YFSETQ. Trimming pared 0 bases from V and 0 bases from J, leaving 10 bases between.

At least ten counts were recorded for this clonotype. The chain has TRBV4-3 and TRBJ2-1; D may be TRBD1 (6 bases). In germline, CDR1 is LGHNA, CDR2 YSLEER. V was pared by 1 base and J by 6 bases, with 16 bases between. The CDR3 extends over 16 amino acids. In DNA, the CDR3 is TGCGCCAGCAGCCAAGGGGCCGCAGGGGCCGGCAATGAGCAGTTCTTC. This codes for CASSQGAAGAGNEQFF.

The chain combines TRBV7-8 with TRBJ2-5; TRBD1 aligns across 7 bases. The J segment lost 2 bases and the V segment lost 7 bases, leaving 4 bases of the junction unmatched. CDR1 and CDR2 (germline): SGHVS, FQNEAQ. This CDR3 spans 13 amino acids. CDR3 region: CASIGTEQETQYF. CDR3 nucleotide sequence: TGTGCCAGCATCGGGACAGAACAAGAGACCCAGTACTTC.

This chain joins TRBV2 and TRBJ1-5; maybe TRBD1 (6 bases). CDR1 SNHLY and CDR2 FYNNEI come from the germline V gene. This CDR3 contains 15 residues. Trimming took off 6 bases at V and 0 bases at J, with 12 bases between the two ends. The CDR3 is CASRTGEYSNQPQHF. Here the CDR3 DNA reads TGTGCCAGCAGGACAGGCGAATATAGCAATCAGCCCCAGCATTTT.

This clonotype was observed many times. This rearrangement joins TRBV20-1 to TRBJ1-3; 7 bases are shared with TRBD1. The J segment lost 2 bases and the V segment lost 1 base, leaving 5 bases of the junction unmatched. This CDR3 spans 15 amino acids. Germline loops: CDR1 DFQATT, CDR2 SNEGSKA (reference sequence). In DNA form, the CDR3 reads TGCAGTGCTAGAGGAACAGGGGAGCCTGGAAACACCATATATTTT. Residues: CSARGTGEPGNTIYF.

This clonotype was detected a few times. The chain carries TRBV4-1 and TRBJ1-5; D unclear. The CDR3 runs 13 residues. The V and J ends lost 0 bases and 5 bases respectively, with 5 bases between them. CDR1 and CDR2 (germline): MGHRA, YSYEKL. CDR3 protein: CASSQEEDQPQHF. The CDR3, as DNA: TGCGCCAGCAGCCAAGAGGAAGATCAGCCCCAGCATTTT.

V usage is TRBV9 and J usage is TRBJ2-7; D unclear. The germline V gene has CDR1 SGDLS and CDR2 YYNGEE. V lost 5 bases to trimming and J lost 0 bases, with 9 bases between them. The CDR3 is 13 amino acids. CDR3 amino acids: CASSRHVSYEQYF. The CDR3 nucleotides read TGTGCCAGCAGTCGTCACGTCTCCTACGAGCAGTACTTC.

This clonotype was detected many times. The V gene is TRBV7-9, the J gene TRBJ2-5; TRBD2 is a possible D gene (5 bases). V gave up 8 bases and J gave up 1 base, with 17 bases separating them. The length of the CDR3 is 15 residues. CDR1 and CDR2 (germline): SEHNR, FQNEAQ (reference sequence). In nucleotides, the CDR3 is TGTGCCAGCGCCCAAACCGGGAACATCCAAGAGACCCAGTACTTC. Translation gives CASAQTGNIQETQYF.

The DNA for the CDR3 is TGTGCCAGCAGCCAAGATGAGGGAAGCTCCTACAATGAGCAGTTCTTC. It encodes CASSQDEGSSYNEQFF. The chain joins TRBV3-1 to TRBJ2-1, with D perhaps TRBD2 (5 bases). The germline V gene encodes CDR1 LGHDT and CDR2 YNNKEL (reference sequence). V shed 0 bases and J shed 0 bases, with 9 bases lying between them. CDR3 size: 16 residues.